The text below deals with one TCR beta chain. Trimming stripped 4 bases from V and 1 base from J, with 11 bases between. CDR1 is SGHRS, CDR2 YFSETQ, per germline. The CDR3 spans 14 residues. These data are taken from a study of T cell repertoires in cytomegalovirus infection. TCRdb re-analysed the reads in MiXCR, keeping a single row per CDR3 protein. Of 100,000 to 150,000 distinct CDR3 sequences in the sample, more than 7% were seen once. The specimen sequenced was PBMCs. V is TRBV5-1 and J is TRBJ1-1; TRBD1 is a possible D gene (5 bases). The source of this sequence is a human donor in good health (CMV status not recorded). Some clones in this sample may be carry-over from other donors' samples. The CDR3 DNA follows: TGCGCCAGCAGCGCCTCCACAGGGAACACTGAAGCTTTCTTT. Translated: CASSASTGNTEAFF. Based on the CDR3 plus reference TRBV5-1 and TRBJ1-1, the full variable domain is KAGVTQTPRYLIKTRGQQVTLSCSPISGHRSVSWYQQTPGQGLQFLFEYFSETQRNKGNFPGRFSGRQFSNSRSEMNVSTLELGDSALYLCASSASTGNTEAFFGQGTRLTVV.